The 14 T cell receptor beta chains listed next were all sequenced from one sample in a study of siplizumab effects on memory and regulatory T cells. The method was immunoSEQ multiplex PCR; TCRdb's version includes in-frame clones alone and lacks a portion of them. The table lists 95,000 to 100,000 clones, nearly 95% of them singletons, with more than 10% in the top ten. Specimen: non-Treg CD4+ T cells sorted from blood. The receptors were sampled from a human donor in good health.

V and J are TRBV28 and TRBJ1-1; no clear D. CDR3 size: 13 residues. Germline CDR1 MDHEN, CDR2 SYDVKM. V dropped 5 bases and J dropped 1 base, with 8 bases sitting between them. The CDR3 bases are TGTGCCAGCAGTATCGACCGGAACACTGAAGCTTTCTTT. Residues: CASSIDRNTEAFF.

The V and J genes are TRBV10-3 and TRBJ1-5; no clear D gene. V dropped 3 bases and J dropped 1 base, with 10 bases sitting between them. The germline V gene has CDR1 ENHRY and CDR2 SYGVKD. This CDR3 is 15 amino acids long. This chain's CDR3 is CAISDKSDSNQPQHF. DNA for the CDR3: TGTGCCATCAGTGATAAGTCGGACAGCAATCAGCCCCAGCATTTT.

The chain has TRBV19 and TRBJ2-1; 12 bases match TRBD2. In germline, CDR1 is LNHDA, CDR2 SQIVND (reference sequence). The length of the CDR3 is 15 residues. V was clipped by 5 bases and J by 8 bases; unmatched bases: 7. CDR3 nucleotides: TGTGCCAGTAGTTGGACTAGCGGGATAAGCGATGAGCAGTTCTTC. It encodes CASSWTSGISDEQFF.

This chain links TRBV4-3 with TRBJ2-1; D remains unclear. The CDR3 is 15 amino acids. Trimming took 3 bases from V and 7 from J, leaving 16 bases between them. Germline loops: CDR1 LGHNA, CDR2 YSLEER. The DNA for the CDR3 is TGCGCCAGCAGCCAGGTCCTCCAAGTGAGGAATGAGCAGTTCTTC. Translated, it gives CASSQVLQVRNEQFF.

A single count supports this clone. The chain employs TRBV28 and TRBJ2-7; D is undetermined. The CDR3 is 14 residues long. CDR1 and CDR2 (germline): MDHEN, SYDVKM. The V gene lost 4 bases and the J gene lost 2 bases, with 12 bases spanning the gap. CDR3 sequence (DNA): TGTGCCAGCAGTTATGATGCGCGGACCTACGAGCAGTACTTC. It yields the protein CASSYDARTYEQYF.

The CDR3 sequence is CASSLVGREETQYF. The DNA for the CDR3 is TGTGCCAGCAGCTTGGTCGGCAGGGAAGAGACCCAGTACTTC. The chain recombines TRBV5-6 with TRBJ2-5, with D perhaps matching TRBD1 (5 bases). The V end lost 0 bases, the J end lost 3 bases, and 9 bases lay between the germline ends. The V gene's germline CDR1 is SGHDT and CDR2 YYEEEE. The CDR3 is 14 residues long.

This CDR3 is CASSGISAGANVLTF. The CDR3 coding sequence is TGTGCCAGCAGCGGGATATCTGCGGGGGCCAACGTCCTGACTTTC. J is TRBJ2-6 and V is TRBV5-4; D unresolved. V lost 4 bases, J lost 4 bases, and 12 bases lay in between. CDR3 size: 15 residues. From germline, CDR1 is SGHNT and CDR2 YYREEE (reference sequence).

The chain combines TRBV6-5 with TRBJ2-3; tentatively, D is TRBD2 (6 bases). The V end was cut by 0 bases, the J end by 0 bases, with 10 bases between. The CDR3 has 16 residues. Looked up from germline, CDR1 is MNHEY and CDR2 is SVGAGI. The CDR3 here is CASSYSRGLSTDTQYF. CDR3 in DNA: TGTGCCAGCAGTTACTCAAGGGGACTTAGCACAGATACGCAGTATTTT.

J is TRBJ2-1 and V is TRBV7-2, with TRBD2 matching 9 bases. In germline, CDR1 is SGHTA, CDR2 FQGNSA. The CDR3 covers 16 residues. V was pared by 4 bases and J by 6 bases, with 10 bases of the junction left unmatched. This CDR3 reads CASSSWGRTSVNEQFF. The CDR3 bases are TGTGCCAGCAGCTCCTGGGGGAGGACTAGCGTCAATGAGCAGTTCTTC.

CDR3 region: CASSLEGTSGSYEQYF. CDR3 bases: TGTGCCAGCAGCTTAGAGGGGACTAGCGGGTCCTACGAGCAGTACTTC. The rearrangement uses TRBV7-2 and TRBJ2-7; 12 positions match TRBD2. The CDR3 runs 16 residues. From germline, CDR1 is SGHTA and CDR2 FQGNSA. V was clipped by 1 base and J by 1 base; unmatched bases: 2.

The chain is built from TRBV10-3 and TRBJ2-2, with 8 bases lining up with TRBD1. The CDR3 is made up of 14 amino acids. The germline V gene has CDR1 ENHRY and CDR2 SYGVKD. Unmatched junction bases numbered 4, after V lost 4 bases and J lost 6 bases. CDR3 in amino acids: CAISVTGVAGELFF. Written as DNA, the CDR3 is TGTGCCATCAGTGTGACAGGGGTAGCCGGGGAGCTGTTTTTT.

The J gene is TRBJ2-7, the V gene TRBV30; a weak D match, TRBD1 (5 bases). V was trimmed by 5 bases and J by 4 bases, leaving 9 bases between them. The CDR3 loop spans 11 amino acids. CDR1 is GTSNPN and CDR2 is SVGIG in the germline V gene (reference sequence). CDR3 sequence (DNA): TGTGCCTGGCGGCAGGGATACGAGCAGTACTTC. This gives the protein CAWRQGYEQYF.

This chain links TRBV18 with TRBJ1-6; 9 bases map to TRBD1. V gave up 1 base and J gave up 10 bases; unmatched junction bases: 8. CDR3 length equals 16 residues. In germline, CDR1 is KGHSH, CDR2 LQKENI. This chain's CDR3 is CASSPRLRTGDSPLHF. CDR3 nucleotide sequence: TGTGCCAGCTCACCACGTTTGCGGACAGGGGACTCACCCCTCCACTTT.

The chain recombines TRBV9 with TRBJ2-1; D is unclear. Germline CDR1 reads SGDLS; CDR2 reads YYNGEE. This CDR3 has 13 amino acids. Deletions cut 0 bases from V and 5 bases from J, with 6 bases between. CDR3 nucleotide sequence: TGTGCCAGCAGCGTAGACAGACACAATGAGCAGTTCTTC. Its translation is CASSVDRHNEQFF.